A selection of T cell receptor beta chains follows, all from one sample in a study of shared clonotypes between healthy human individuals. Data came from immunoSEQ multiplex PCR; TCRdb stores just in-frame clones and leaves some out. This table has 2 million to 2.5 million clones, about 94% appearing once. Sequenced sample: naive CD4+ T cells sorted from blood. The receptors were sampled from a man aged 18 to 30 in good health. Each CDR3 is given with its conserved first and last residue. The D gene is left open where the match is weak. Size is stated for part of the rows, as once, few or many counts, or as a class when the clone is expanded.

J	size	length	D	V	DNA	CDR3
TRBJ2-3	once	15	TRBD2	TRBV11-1	TGTGCCAGCGCTTTGAGCGGGAGAGGCACAGATACGCAGTATTTT	CASALSGRGTDTQYF
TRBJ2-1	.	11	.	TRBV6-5	TGTGCCAGCAGTGATAGCGTTGAGCAGTTCTTC	CASSDSVEQFF
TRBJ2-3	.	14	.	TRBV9	TGTGCCAGCAGTGCGGGAACAAGCACAGATACGCAGTATTTT	CASSAGTSTDTQYF
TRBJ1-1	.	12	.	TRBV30	TGTGCCTGGAGTGCCCAACTCTCTGAAGCTTTCTTT	CAWSAQLSEAFF
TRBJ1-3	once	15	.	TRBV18	TGTGCCAGCTCACCTAAGGGGGGCTCTGGAAACACCATATATTTT	CASSPKGGSGNTIYF
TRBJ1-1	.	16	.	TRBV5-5	TGTGCCAGCAGCTTGTATTCGGCCTTGGGGGCCCCTGAAGCTTTCTTT	CASSLYSALGAPEAFF
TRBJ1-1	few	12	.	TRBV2	TGTGCCAGCAGTGTGAGGAACACTGAAGCTTTCTTT	CASSVRNTEAFF
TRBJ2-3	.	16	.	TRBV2	TGTGCCAGCAGTGAAACGGGGTTTTCTAGCACAGATACGCAGTATTTT	CASSETGFSSTDTQYF
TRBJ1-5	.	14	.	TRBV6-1	TGTGCCAGCAGTGAAGTTGGAGGCAATCAGCCCCAGCATTTT	CASSEVGGNQPQHF
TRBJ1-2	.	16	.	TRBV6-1	TGTGCCAGCAGTGAAGATCTGAGTCAAGTCCCCTATGGCTACACCTTC	CASSEDLSQVPYGYTF
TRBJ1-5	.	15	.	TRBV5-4	TGTGCCAGCAGCTTGGGGGGGCAGAGGAATCAGCCCCAGCATTTT	CASSLGGQRNQPQHF
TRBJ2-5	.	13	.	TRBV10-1	TGCGCCAGCAGTGAGTCGGTTGGGGACGCCCAGTACTTC	CASSESVGDAQYF
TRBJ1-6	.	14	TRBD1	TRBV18	TGTGCCAGCTCCACCGGGACAGCTCCTTCACCCCTCCACTTT	CASSTGTAPSPLHF